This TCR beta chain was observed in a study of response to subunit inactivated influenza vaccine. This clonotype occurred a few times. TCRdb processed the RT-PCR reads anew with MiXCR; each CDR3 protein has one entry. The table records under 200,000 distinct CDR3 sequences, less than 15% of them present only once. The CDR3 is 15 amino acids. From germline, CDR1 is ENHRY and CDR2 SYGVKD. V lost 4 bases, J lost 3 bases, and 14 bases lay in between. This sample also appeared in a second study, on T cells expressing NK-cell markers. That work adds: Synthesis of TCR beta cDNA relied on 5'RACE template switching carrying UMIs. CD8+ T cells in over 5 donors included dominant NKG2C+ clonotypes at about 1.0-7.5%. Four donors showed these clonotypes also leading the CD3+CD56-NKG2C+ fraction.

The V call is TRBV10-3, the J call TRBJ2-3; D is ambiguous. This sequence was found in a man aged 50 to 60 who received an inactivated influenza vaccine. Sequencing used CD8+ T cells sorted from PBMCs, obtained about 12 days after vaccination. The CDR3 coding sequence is TGTGCCATCAGTGCCGGGTGGTACGGGACAGATACGCAGTATTTT. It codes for CAISAGWYGTDTQYF.